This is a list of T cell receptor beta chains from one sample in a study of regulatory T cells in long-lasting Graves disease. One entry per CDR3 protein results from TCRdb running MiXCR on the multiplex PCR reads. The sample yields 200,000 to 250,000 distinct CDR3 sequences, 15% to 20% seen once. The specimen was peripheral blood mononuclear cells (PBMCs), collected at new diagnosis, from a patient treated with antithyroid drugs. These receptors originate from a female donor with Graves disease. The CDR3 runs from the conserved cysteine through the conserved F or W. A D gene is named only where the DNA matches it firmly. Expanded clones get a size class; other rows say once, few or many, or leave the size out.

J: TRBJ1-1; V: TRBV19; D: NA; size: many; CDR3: CASSVKLWNTEAFF; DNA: TGTGCCAGTAGTGTCAAATTATGGAACACTGAAGCTTTCTTT
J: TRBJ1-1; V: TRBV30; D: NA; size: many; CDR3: CAWSVFRTGPNTEAFF; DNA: TGTGCCTGGAGTGTATTTCGTACAGGGCCGAACACTGAAGCTTTCTTT
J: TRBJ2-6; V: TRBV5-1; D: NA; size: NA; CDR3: CASSLVSGANVLTF; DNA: TGCGCCAGCAGCTTGGTATCTGGGGCCAACGTCCTGACTTTC
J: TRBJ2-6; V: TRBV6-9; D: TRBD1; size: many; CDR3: CASSSDRVSGANVLTF; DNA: TGTGCCAGCAGTTCCGACAGGGTATCTGGGGCCAACGTCCTGACTTTC
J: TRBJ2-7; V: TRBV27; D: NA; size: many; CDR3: CASSLSGGHSYEQYF; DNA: TGTGCCAGCAGTTTATCCGGGGGGCACTCCTACGAGCAGTACTTC
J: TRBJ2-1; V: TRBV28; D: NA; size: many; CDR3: CASSFYGRDNEQFF; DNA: TGTGCCAGCAGTTTTTACGGGAGAGACAATGAGCAGTTCTTC
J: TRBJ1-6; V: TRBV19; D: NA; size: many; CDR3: CASSIVGLNSPLHF; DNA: TGTGCCAGTAGTATAGTGGGCCTTAATTCACCCCTCCACTTT
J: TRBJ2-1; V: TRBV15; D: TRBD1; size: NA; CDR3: CATSKGQGARNEQFF; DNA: TGTGCCACCAGCAAGGGACAGGGGGCGAGGAATGAGCAGTTCTTC
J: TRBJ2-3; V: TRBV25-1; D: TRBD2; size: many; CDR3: CASSELGGADTQYF; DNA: TGTGCCAGCAGTGAATTGGGGGGGGCAGATACGCAGTATTTT
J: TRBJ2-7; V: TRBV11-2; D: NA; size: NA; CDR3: CASSYGGRRLASYEQYF; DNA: TGTGCCAGCAGTTATGGGGGAAGGAGACTGGCCTCCTACGAGCAGTACTTC
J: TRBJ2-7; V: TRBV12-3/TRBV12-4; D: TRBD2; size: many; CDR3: CASSFSLAGVEQYF; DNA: TGTGCCAGCAGTTTCTCGCTAGCGGGAGTCGAGCAGTACTTC
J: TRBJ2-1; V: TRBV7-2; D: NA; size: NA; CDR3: CASMAGQSHNEQFF; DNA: TGTGCCAGCATGGCGGGCCAAAGCCACAATGAGCAGTTCTTC
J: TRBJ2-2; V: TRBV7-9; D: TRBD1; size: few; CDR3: CASSTRTGLNTGELFF; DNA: TGTGCCAGCAGCACCCGGACAGGGCTGAACACCGGGGAGCTGTTTTTT
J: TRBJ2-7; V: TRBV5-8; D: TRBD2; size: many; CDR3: CASSHLSGSGSYEQYF; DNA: TGTGCCAGCAGCCACCTTAGCGGGAGCGGGTCCTACGAGCAGTACTTC
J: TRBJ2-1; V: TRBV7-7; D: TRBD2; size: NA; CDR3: CASSLRGGRENNEQFF; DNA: TGTGCTAGCAGCTTAAGAGGCGGGAGGGAAAACAATGAGCAGTTCTTC
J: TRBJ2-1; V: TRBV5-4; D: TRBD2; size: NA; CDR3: CASSQGLAGAGNEQFF; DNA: TGTGCCAGCAGCCAAGGACTAGCGGGAGCGGGGAATGAGCAGTTCTTC
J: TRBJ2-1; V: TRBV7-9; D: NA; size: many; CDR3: CASSPPIGSSYNEQFF; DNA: TGTGCCAGCAGCCCCCCGATAGGGAGCTCCTACAATGAGCAGTTCTTC
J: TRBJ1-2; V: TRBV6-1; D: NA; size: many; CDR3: CASSELDSSYGYTF; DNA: TGTGCCAGCAGTGAGCTGGACAGCAGCTATGGCTACACCTTC
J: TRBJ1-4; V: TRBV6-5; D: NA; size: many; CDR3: CASSYSAANEKLFF; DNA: TGTGCCAGCAGTTACTCCGCAGCTAATGAAAAACTGTTTTTT
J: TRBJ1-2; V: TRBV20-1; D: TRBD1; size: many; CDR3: CSARRTGPIYGYTF; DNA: TGCAGTGCTAGGAGGACAGGGCCGATCTATGGCTACACCTTC
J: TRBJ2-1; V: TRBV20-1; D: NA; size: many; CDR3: CSAGGQGVNEQFF; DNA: TGCAGTGCTGGTGGACAAGGAGTGAATGAGCAGTTCTTC
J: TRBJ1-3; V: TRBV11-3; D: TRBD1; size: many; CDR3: CASSSAQGLVTGNTIYF; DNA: TGTGCCAGCAGCTCAGCACAGGGGCTGGTAACTGGAAACACCATATATTTT
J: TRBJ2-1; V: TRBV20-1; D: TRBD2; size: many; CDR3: CSARSPSGRDYNEQFF; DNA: TGCAGTGCTAGATCTCCTAGCGGGAGGGACTACAATGAGCAGTTCTTC
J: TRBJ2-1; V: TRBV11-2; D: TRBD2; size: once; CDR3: CASSRGLAGDNEQFF; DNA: TGTGCCAGCAGCCGAGGACTAGCGGGAGATAATGAGCAGTTCTTC
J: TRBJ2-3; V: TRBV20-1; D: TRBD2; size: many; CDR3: CSAISGSSYTQYF; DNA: TGCAGTGCTATTAGCGGGAGCAGCTATACGCAGTATTTT
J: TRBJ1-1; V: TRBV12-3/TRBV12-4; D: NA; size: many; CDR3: CASLLAGTGSEAFF; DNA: TGTGCCAGCCTTTTAGCGGGGACCGGCAGTGAAGCTTTCTTT
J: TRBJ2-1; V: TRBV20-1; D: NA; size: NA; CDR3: CSARLPWRLGLSYNEQFF; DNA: TGCAGTGCTAGACTTCCATGGCGGCTGGGGCTCTCCTACAATGAGCAGTTCTTC
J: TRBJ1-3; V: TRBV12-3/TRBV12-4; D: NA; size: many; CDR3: CASSLVESGNTIYF; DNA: TGTGCCAGCAGTTTAGTGGAATCTGGAAACACCATATATTTT
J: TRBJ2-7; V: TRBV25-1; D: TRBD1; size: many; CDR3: CASSERTGAYEQYF; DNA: TGTGCCAGCAGTGAACGGACAGGGGCCTACGAGCAGTACTTC
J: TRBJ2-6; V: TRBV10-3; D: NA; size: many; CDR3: CAINIGEISGANVLTF; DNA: TGTGCCATCAACATCGGGGAAATCTCTGGGGCCAACGTCCTGACTTTC
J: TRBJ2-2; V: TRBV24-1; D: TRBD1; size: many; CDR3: CATSGMRQGGTGELFF; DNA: TGTGCCACCAGTGGGATGAGACAGGGGGGCACCGGGGAGCTGTTTTTT
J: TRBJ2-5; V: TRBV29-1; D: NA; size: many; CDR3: CSLRGGEFETQYF; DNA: TGCAGCCTGAGGGGGGGGGAATTTGAGACCCAGTACTTC
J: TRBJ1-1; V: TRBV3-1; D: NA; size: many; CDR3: CASSPWDTGAEAFF; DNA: TGTGCCAGCAGCCCCTGGGACACTGGCGCTGAAGCTTTCTTT
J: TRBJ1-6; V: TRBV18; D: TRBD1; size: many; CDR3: CASSRAGTGESPLHF; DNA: TGTGCCAGCTCACGTGCTGGGACAGGGGAATCACCCCTCCACTTT
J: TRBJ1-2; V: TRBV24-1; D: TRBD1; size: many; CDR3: CATSPGQGYGYTF; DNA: TGTGCCACCAGTCCGGGACAGGGATATGGCTACACCTTC
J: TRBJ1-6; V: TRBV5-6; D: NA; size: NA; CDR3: CASSLDPDNSPLHF; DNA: TGTGCCAGCAGCTTGGACCCAGATAATTCACCCCTCCACTTT
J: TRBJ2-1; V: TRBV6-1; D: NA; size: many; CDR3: CATARARYNEQFF; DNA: TGTGCCACCGCCCGGGCCAGGTACAATGAGCAGTTCTTC
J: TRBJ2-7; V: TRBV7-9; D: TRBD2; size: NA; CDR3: CASSYSLAGTYEQYF; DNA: TGTGCCAGCAGCTACTCGCTAGCGGGTACCTACGAGCAGTACTTC
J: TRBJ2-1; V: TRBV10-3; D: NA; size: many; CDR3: CASLFPGLNEQFF; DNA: TGTGCCAGCCTGTTTCCGGGCCTCAATGAGCAGTTCTTC
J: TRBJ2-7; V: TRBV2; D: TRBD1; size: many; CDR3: CASKVTGPYEQYF; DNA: TGTGCCAGCAAGGTGACAGGGCCCTACGAGCAGTACTTC
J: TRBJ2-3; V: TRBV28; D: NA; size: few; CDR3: CASSVPTEADTQYF; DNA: TGTGCCAGCAGTGTCCCGACTGAGGCAGATACGCAGTATTTT
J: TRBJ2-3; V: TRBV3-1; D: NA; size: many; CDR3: CASSYLSSTDTQYF; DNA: TGTGCCAGCAGCTACTTGAGTAGCACAGATACGCAGTATTTT
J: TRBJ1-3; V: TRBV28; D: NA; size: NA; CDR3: CASSPRGVGNTIYF; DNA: TGTGCCAGCAGCCCGAGGGGGGTTGGAAACACCATATATTTT
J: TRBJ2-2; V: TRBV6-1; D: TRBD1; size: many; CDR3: CASTGTGGSGELFF; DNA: TGTGCCAGCACCGGGACAGGGGGGTCCGGGGAGCTGTTTTTT
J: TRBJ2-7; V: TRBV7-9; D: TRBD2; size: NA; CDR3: CASSHGTSGRGGYEQYF; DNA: TGTGCCAGCAGCCACGGGACTAGCGGGAGGGGCGGGTACGAGCAGTACTTC
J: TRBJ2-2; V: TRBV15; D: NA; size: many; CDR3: CATSRPSIRTDNTGELFF; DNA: TGTGCCACCAGCAGGCCTTCGATCAGGACAGATAACACCGGGGAGCTGTTTTTT
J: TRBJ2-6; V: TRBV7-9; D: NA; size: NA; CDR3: CASSLMQGLFGANVLTF; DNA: TGTGCCAGCAGCTTAATGCAGGGTTTGTTTGGGGCCAACGTCCTGACTTTC
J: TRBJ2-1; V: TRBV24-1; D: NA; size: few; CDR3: CATSDLGGGLMVF; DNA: TGTGCCACCAGTGACCTGGGGGGGGGGCTAATGGTCTTC
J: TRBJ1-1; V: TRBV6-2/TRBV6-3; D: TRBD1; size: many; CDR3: CASSFRTGAASMNTEAFF; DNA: TGTGCCAGCAGTTTCCGGACAGGGGCCGCCAGCATGAACACTGAAGCTTTCTTT
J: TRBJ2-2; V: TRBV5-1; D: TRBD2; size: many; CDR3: CASIKTGLAGGSGELFF; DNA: TGTGCCAGCATCAAAACTGGACTAGCGGGAGGATCGGGGGAGCTGTTTTTT
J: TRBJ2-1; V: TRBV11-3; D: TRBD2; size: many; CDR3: CASVPHGGSDEQFF; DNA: TGTGCCAGCGTACCCCACGGGGGGAGCGACGAGCAGTTCTTC
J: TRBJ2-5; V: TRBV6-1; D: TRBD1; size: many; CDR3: CASTPPGGRETQYF; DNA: TGTGCCAGCACTCCTCCAGGGGGCAGGGAGACCCAGTACTTC
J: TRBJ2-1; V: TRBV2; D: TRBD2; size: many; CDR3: CASSRVSGASEQFF; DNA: TGTGCCAGCAGTCGGGTGAGCGGGGCCTCTGAGCAGTTCTTC